Detailed here is one TCR beta chain. The antigen is not known. RNA transcripts yielded amplified TCR beta CDR3 regions. TCR CDR3 underwent first-round RT-PCR with the HTBI primer set. Each CDR3 protein gets one entry after TCRdb re-called the multiplex PCR reads with MiXCR. This table holds about 640,000 distinct CDR3 sequences, less than 25% found once. This sample stems from a study of T cells in Graves' hyperthyroidism and ophthalmopathy. Study results and limitations: Ophthalmopathy could be told apart from stable hyperthyroidism with a 13 V-J model. Most thyroid-expanded clonotypes above 0.001 were also found in blood.

V was cut by 6 bases and J by 0 bases, with 5 bases left in between. CDR3 length: 12 residues. Germline V CDR1 and CDR2: MNHEY, SVGEGT. The cohort's ophthalmopathy patients, a group with duration under 3 months, had a Clinical Activity Score of at least 3 and a NOSPECS grade of at least 4. Sequencing was carried out using blood. V usage is TRBV6-2 or TRBV6-3 and J usage is TRBJ1-1; D is undetermined. The source is a man younger than 45 with Graves' ophthalmopathy. Here the CDR3 DNA reads TGTGCCAGCAGAGGAATGAACACTGAAGCTTTCTTT. It translates to CASRGMNTEAFF.